This TCR beta chain was captured by sequencing in a study of T cells after yellow fever vaccination. TCRdb ran MiXCR on the 5' RACE reads and lists one entry per CDR3 protein. The sample includes roughly 330,000 distinct CDR3 sequences, 3% to 4.5% of them seen just once. V lost 1 base to trimming and J lost 10 bases, with 13 bases between them. The CDR3 has 13 residues. This clonotype was recorded a few times. The clonotype comes from a man between 18 and 35 years old who received the YFV17D yellow fever vaccine. Source: PBMCs, taken 5 days after the yellow fever booster vaccination. The chain has TRBV12-3 or TRBV12-4 and TRBJ1-1; D perhaps matches TRBD1 (5 bases). This CDR3 reads CASSLEEAGRAFF. The CDR3, as DNA: TGTGCCAGCAGTTTAGAAGAAGCAGGGAGAGCTTTCTTT.